This T cell receptor (beta chain) was identified during a study of regulatory T cells in long-lasting Graves disease. Study results and limitations: Small numbers of samples may have cut accuracy.

For TCR beta, libraries came from iRepertoire HTBI primers and Arm-PCR of CDR3 regions. MiXCR, run by TCRdb on the multiplex PCR reads, gives a single entry per CDR3 protein. The sample has 620,000 or so distinct CDR3 sequences, less than 20% seen once; the top ten hold 15% to 20%. There are many counts of this clonotype. As yet, its antigen is unknown. The time point here: newly diagnosed GD, antithyroid drugs for less than 3 months. PBMC RNA was the source of the TCR library. As a group, patients came from one endocrinology department in Xi'an, China. Germline V gives CDR1 LGHDT, CDR2 YNNKEL (reference sequence). V shed 1 base and J shed 7 bases, with 7 bases lying between them. This CDR3 has 12 residues. The same data also went into a second study, on T cells in Graves' hyperthyroidism and ophthalmopathy. That work adds: Most expanded thyroid clonotypes above 0.001 also appeared in blood. In the analysis, a 13 V-J model separated ophthalmopathy from stable hyperthyroidism.

The sample here was peripheral blood mononuclear cells (PBMCs), taken at new diagnosis, from a patient treated with antithyroid drugs. The receptor was isolated from a woman aged 25 to 39 with Graves disease. V is TRBV3-1 and J is TRBJ1-2; no clear D gene. CDR3 nucleotides: TGTGCCAGCAGCCAAGCCGGATTTGGCTACACCTTC. This codes for CASSQAGFGYTF.